This T cell receptor beta chain was identified in a study of T cells expressing NK-cell markers. For the study at large: The eight sequenced donors comprised seven who were HCMV-seropositive and one who was seronegative.

CDR1 is SGHRS, CDR2 YFSETQ, per germline. The CDR3 covers 15 residues. TCRdb reworked the 5' RACE reads into one entry per CDR3 protein, no DNA. The sample features about 460,000 distinct CDR3 sequences, with under 1.5% in its top ten. The chain employs TRBV5-1 and TRBJ1-1; lacking DNA, the TRBD1 call made by TCRdb goes unchecked. The sample was blood T cells: a sorted CD56 or NKG2C T cell subset, CD4+ or CD8+ T cells, or bulk PBMC T cells (not recorded which). The receptor was derived from a woman between 45 and 65 years old in good health. This CDR3 is CASSLKRTGDTEAFF. Complete variable domain (other parts from reference TRBV5-1 and TRBJ1-1): KAGVTQTPRYLIKTRGQQVTLSCSPISGHRSVSWYQQTPGQGLQFLFEYFSETQRNKGNFPGRFSGRQFSNSRSEMNVSTLELGDSALYLCASSLKRTGDTEAFFGQGTRLTVV.